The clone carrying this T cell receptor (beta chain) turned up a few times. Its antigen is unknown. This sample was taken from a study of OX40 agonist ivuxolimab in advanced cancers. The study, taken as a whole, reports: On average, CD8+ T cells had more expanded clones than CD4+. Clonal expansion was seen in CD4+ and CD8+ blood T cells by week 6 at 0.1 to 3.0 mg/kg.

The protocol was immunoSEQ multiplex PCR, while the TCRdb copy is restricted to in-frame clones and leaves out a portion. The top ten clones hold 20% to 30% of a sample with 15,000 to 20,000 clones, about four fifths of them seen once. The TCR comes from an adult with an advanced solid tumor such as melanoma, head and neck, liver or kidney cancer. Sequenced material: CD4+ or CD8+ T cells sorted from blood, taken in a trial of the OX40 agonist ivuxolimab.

CDR3 amino acids: CASSEKVLYNEQFF. The CDR3 DNA is TGTGCCAGCAGTGAAAAGGTGCTATACAATGAGCAGTTCTTC. This sequence joins TRBV6-1 and TRBJ2-1; D is unclear. Germline loops: CDR1 MNHNS, CDR2 SASEGT. CDR3 length: 14 residues. V shed 2 bases and J shed 4 bases, with 9 bases lying between them.